The following is a T cell receptor beta chain sequence with its context. What this receptor recognizes is not known. Base quality data are lacking; no much larger clone is found one base away. Whole blood was collected in K2EDTA tubes by collaborating institutions according to the institutions' own protocols. Collaborator samples were shipped for TCRbeta analysis as frozen whole blood, isolated PBMCs, or DNA extracted from either sample type. Trimming takes 5 bases off V and 8 bases off J; junction bases not matched to a gene: 13. CDR1 and CDR2 (SGHNT, YYREEE) derive from the germline V gene (reference sequence). From the cysteine up to the phenylalanine, the CDR3 has a length of 15 residues. Only the CDR3 DNA is retained, 45 bases long and in frame from the first base. The sample belongs to a study of blood T cell repertoires in COVID-19 (dated by TCRdb to between 2020 and 2021). About the full investigation: Samples from collaborators originated in the United States, Italy and Spain and spanned both the acute and convalescent phases of COVID-19. The material from the prospective study consisted of cDNA or gDNA derived from T cells, B-cell-depleted T cells, or PBMCs. Deeply sampled blood TCRbeta repertoires from subjects exposed to, actively infected with, or recovered from COVID-19 were included in the dataset. The repertoires were released in a freely available public database intended as a resource for research on the immune response to SARS-CoV-2. Samples were obtained from the ongoing ImmuneRACE study (first 160 participants) and from approximately 1,200 subjects provided by 6 global collaborators. Nearly every sample came with metadata listing a de-identified subject ID, COVID-19 status, age in years and sex. Where available, HLA class I and class II types were obtained from metadata supplied by the sample provider rather than from assay-based typing. Overall results and qualifications from the work: How much clinical and demographic metadata was included differed by source and by participant, and the metadata was provided uncurated.

TCRbeta CDR3 regions were amplified from genomic DNA by means of the immunoSEQ Assay, a bias-controlled multiplex PCR. Turning to the authors' computational methods: The number of nucleated cells in each sample was estimated by amplification of reference gene primers within the assay. Sequence reads were collapsed and filtered to measure the absolute abundance of every unique TCRbeta CDR3 rearrangement. For each sample, productive Simpson clonality was calculated as the square root of Simpson's diversity index across productive rearrangements. What TCRdb holds here is the immuneACCESS table cut down to in-frame rearrangements. Part of the clones is not present; checked against another copy, under half of the missing clones reflect an unresolved V gene, and the others are unexplained. The V and J calls and the clone size are those of that table, but D and trimming were determined from the DNA. For this sample the table gives approximately 85,000 clones, of which over 80% were detected only once. About 11% of the sample is held by the ten biggest clonotypes.

The sequence joins TRBV5-4 to TRBJ2-3, and 8 junction bases match TRBD1. Sequencing was done on a sample of peripheral blood. The receptor comes from a woman aged 70-85 years with active or convalescent COVID-19. The encoded CDR3 is CASSRPGQGRATQYF. The nucleotide sequence is TGTGCCAGCAGTAGACCTGGACAGGGCCGTGCTACGCAGTATTTT.